This TCR beta chain was sequenced in a study of OX40 agonist ivuxolimab in advanced cancers. Study-wide background: Prior anti-PD-1, anti-PD-L1 or anti-CTLA-4 therapy did not bar entry, and approximately 40% had some.

J was trimmed by 9 bases and V by 4 bases; bases with no gene match: 6. Germline V gene data show CDR1 as SGHTA and CDR2 as FQGTGA. The CDR3 has 15 residues. Data came from immunoSEQ multiplex PCR; TCRdb stores just in-frame clones and leaves some out. The sample holds approximately 69,000 clones, 90% seen once. V usage is TRBV7-3 and J usage is TRBJ2-1; 13 nucleotides line up with TRBD2. The receptor comes from an adult with an advanced solid tumor such as melanoma, head and neck, liver or kidney cancer. Sequencing used CD4+ or CD8+ T cells sorted from blood, obtained in a trial of the OX40 agonist ivuxolimab. The DNA for the CDR3 is TGTGCCAGCAGCTGGACTAGCGGGAGTTTCGCTGAGCAGTTCTTC. Translating it yields CASSWTSGSFAEQFF.